This record concerns one T cell receptor beta chain sequence. Its antigen has not been determined. Base-call qualities are not available, and no considerably larger clone is one nucleotide away. The sample's time point label, in plain terms: around 45 days after influenza vaccine administration. Taken from the germline V gene (reference sequence), the CDR1 and CDR2 loops are DFQATT and SNEGSKA. The CDR3 covers 15 residues, taking in both the cysteine and the phenylalanine. Only the CDR3 portion is preserved as DNA: 45 bases, with reading frame beginning at the first base. Unmatched junction bases come to 8, with V trimmed by 3 bases and J by 2 bases. This sample stems from a study of response to subunit inactivated influenza vaccine (dated by TCRdb to between 2018 and 2020). Notes on the research overall: Deep quantitative profiling of the T cell receptor repertoire was used in the study to follow responses to a trivalent subunit inactivated influenza vaccine.

General conclusions and limits of the study: The authors suggested that each seasonal influenza vaccination may recruit only a limited number of new T cells.

Receptor libraries were prepared by RT-PCR. Sequencing took place on an Illumina HiSeq 2500. The public reads were run again by TCRdb, first through fastp at Q25 and then through MiXCR, and only productive beta chains were kept. A single entry per CDR3 protein holds the most common genes and DNA from its merged rows. For this sample there are over 400,000 distinct CDR3 sequences; 10% to 15% appear just once. The top ten hold about 12% of the sample. The chain is made from TRBV20-1 and TRBJ2-5, and TRBD2 matches 8 of the central bases. Sequencing was performed on PBMCs from blood, taken 45 days after vaccination. The TCR sequence derives from a middle-aged man who received an inactivated influenza vaccine. Donor details come from another sample of the same person, matched by shared clones. The nucleotide sequence reads as follows: TGCAGTGCTAGGATTGCGGGAGGCCAGCAAGAGACCCAGTACTTC. It is translated as CSARIAGGQQETQYF.